These 31 T cell receptor beta chains originate from one sample sequenced in a study of T cell responses to AZD1222 COVID-19 vaccine. Clones were sequenced by immunoSEQ multiplex PCR, and TCRdb holds only the in-frame ones, with some missing. The sample has approximately 85,000 clones, 70% to 90% seen once; the top ten hold 6% to 9%. Sequenced here: peripheral blood, sampled on day 0 of AZD1222 vaccination. Receptors originate from an adult in good health.

V and J are TRBV7-8 and TRBJ2-5; possible D gene TRBD1, 6 bases. The V gene's germline CDR1 is SGHVS and CDR2 FQNEAQ. The CDR3 is 14 amino acids. The V end was cut by 5 bases, the J end by 5 bases, with 15 bases between. The CDR3 DNA reads TGTGCCAGCAGCCCAGAGTGGGGGCGGGAGACCCAGTACTTC. It specifies CASSPEWGRETQYF. The variable domain in full, completed from reference TRBV7-8 and TRBJ2-5, reads GAGVSQSPRYKVAKRGQDVALRCDPISGHVSLFWYQQALGQGPEFLTYFQNEAQLDKSGLPSDRFFAERPEGSVSTLKIQRTQQEDSAVYLCASSPEWGRETQYFGPGTRLLVL.

The chain couples TRBV5-1 to TRBJ1-2; TRBD1 matches 8 bases. CDR3 length: 14 residues. V lost 4 bases, J lost 4 bases, and 6 bases stayed unmatched. Germline CDR1 is SGHRS and CDR2 is YFSETQ. CDR3: CASSQSDRVYGYTF. In nucleotides, the CDR3 is TGCGCCAGCAGCCAATCGGACAGGGTCTATGGCTACACCTTC.

The chain links TRBV28 to TRBJ1-1; 7 nucleotides align to TRBD1. Germline CDR1 is MDHEN and CDR2 is SYDVKM. V shed 4 bases and J 0 bases; nucleotides not matched to a gene: 8. The CDR3 runs 16 residues. The DNA for the CDR3 is TGTGCCAGCAGTTCCCAGACAGGGCGGTTGAACACTGAAGCTTTCTTT. Its protein product is CASSSQTGRLNTEAFF.

V usage is TRBV10-2 and J usage is TRBJ1-6; 7 bases line up with TRBD1. V was clipped by 1 base and J by 6 bases; unmatched bases: 6. CDR3 length equals 16 residues. In germline, CDR1 is WSHSY, CDR2 SAAADI. The CDR3 here is CASSEFRGGPNSPLHF. The CDR3 coding sequence is TGCGCCAGCAGTGAGTTCAGGGGGGGACCTAATTCACCCCTCCACTTT.

Only one count was recorded for this clone. The genes are TRBV5-1 and TRBJ2-5; tentative D call: TRBD1 (6 bases). There are 13 residues in the CDR3. CDR1 is SGHRS, CDR2 YFSETQ, per germline. Trimming left V 0 bases short and J 7 bases short, with 10 bases between. CDR3 sequence: CASSLAGEGTQYF. As DNA, the CDR3 is TGCGCCAGCAGCTTGGCAGGGGAAGGGACCCAGTACTTC.

The chain combines TRBV12-5 with TRBJ1-1; no reliable D call. The CDR3 extends over 13 amino acids. Trimming took 3 bases from V and 5 from J, leaving 10 bases between them. Germline V gene data show CDR1 as LGHNT and CDR2 as FRNRAP. The CDR3 protein is CASGLDIGTEAFF. Written as DNA, the CDR3 is TGTGCTAGTGGTTTAGACATAGGAACTGAAGCTTTCTTT. The full variable domain, in which reference TRBV12-5 and TRBJ1-1 provide the parts outside the CDR3, is DARVTQTPRHKVTEMGQEVTMRCQPILGHNTVFWYRQTMMQGLELLAYFRNRAPLDDSGMPKDRFSAEMPDATLATLKIQPSEPRDSAVYFCASGLDIGTEAFFGQGTRLTVV.

The genes are TRBV7-2 and TRBJ2-7; a possible D gene is TRBD1 (6 bases). CDR1 is SGHTA and CDR2 is FQGNSA in the germline V gene. V lost 0 bases to trimming and J lost 1 base, with 10 bases between them. This CDR3 contains 15 residues. The CDR3 sequence is CASSLAGGESYEQYF. CDR3 in DNA: TGTGCCAGCAGCTTAGCTGGGGGCGAATCCTACGAGCAGTACTTC.

This sequence joins TRBV10-3 and TRBJ2-6; 9 positions agree with TRBD1. Trimming removed 7 bases from V and 0 bases from J; junction bases left unmatched: 7. The CDR3 has 17 residues. Germline-derived CDR1 and CDR2 are ENHRY and SYGVKD. In DNA form, the CDR3 reads TGTGCCATCACTAGCACAGGGGGCTTCTCTGGGGCCAACGTCCTGACTTTC. It encodes CAITSTGGFSGANVLTF.

The rearrangement uses TRBV9 and TRBJ1-6, with D tentatively TRBD1 (5 bases). From germline, CDR1 is SGDLS and CDR2 YYNGEE. Between the trimmed V and J ends, which lost 2 bases and 7 bases, there was a span of 19 bases. There are 17 residues in the CDR3. The CDR3 DNA reads TGTGCCAGCAGCGTTATGCCAGGGATGAACTCAAATTCACCCCTCCACTTT. Its translation: CASSVMPGMNSNSPLHF.

The chain employs TRBV28 and TRBJ2-7, with TRBD2 as a possible D gene (6 bases). This CDR3 has 14 residues. Trimming left V 6 bases short and J 3 bases short, with 15 bases between. Germline loops: CDR1 MDHEN, CDR2 SYDVKM. The CDR3 DNA follows: TGTGCCAGCAGGGCCCCGGGACTCAACTACGAGCAGTACTTC. Protein sequence: CASRAPGLNYEQYF.

The chain couples TRBV5-1 to TRBJ2-1; D perhaps matches TRBD2 (6 bases). CDR3 length equals 14 residues. Trimming shortened V by 4 bases and J by 6 bases, and 14 bases separated the two germline ends. CDR1 is SGHRS, CDR2 YFSETQ, per germline. This CDR3 is CASSLGDSANEQFF. The CDR3 DNA is TGCGCCAGCAGCCTGGGGGACTCCGCCAATGAGCAGTTCTTC.

V usage is TRBV27 and J usage is TRBJ2-5; 7 positions match TRBD2. The V gene end was trimmed by 0 bases and the J gene end by 5 bases; junction bases not matched to a gene: 3. This CDR3 region has 14 residues. Germline V gives CDR1 MNHEY, CDR2 SMNVEV (reference sequence). CDR3 nucleotide sequence: TGTGCCAGCAGTTTATCTCCTAGCGGCGAGACCCAGTACTTC. This codes for CASSLSPSGETQYF.

In regard to this clone: The sample holds other DNA sequences that translate to the same CDR3. This sequence joins TRBV5-1 and TRBJ1-1, with D possibly matching TRBD1 (6 bases). V lost 3 bases, J lost 1 base, and 10 bases lay in between. Germline V CDR1 and CDR2: SGHRS, YFSETQ. The CDR3 is 14 amino acids. The CDR3 loop reads CASSSRTENTEAFF. The DNA of the CDR3 is TGCGCCAGCAGCTCCCGGACAGAGAACACTGAAGCTTTCTTT.

The genes are TRBV7-9 and TRBJ2-1, with 9 bases identical to TRBD1. After removal of 4 bases from V and 7 bases from J, the junction contained 8 bases not matched to a gene. The CDR3 sequence is 15 residues long. Germline CDR1 and CDR2: SEHNR and FQNEAQ (reference sequence). CDR3 in amino acids: CASSSTGTGWNEQFF. The CDR3 coding sequence is TGTGCCAGCAGCTCGACCGGGACAGGGTGGAATGAGCAGTTCTTC.

This rearrangement joins TRBV7-9 to TRBJ1-2; 10 bases agree with TRBD1. The CDR3 totals 13 residues. Germline V CDR1 and CDR2: SEHNR, FQNEAQ (reference sequence). With V trimmed by 5 bases and J by 7 bases, 4 bases remained unmatched. CDR3 DNA sequence: TGTGCCAGCAGCCAGGGACAGGGGAGTGGCTACACCTTC. Protein product: CASSQGQGSGYTF.

This clone was counted between two and nine times. The chain joins TRBV2 to TRBJ2-7, with D possibly being TRBD1 or TRBD2 (7 bases each). The germline V and J ends were trimmed by 4 bases and 10 bases, with 11 bases remaining between them. The CDR3 spans 11 residues. Germline V gene lookup returns CDR1 SNHLY and CDR2 FYNNEI. The CDR3 nucleotides read TGTGCCAGCAGTGGGGAGGGGGCTCAGTACTTC. Its protein product is CASSGEGAQYF.

This rearrangement joins TRBV11-2 to TRBJ2-5; D unresolved. The CDR3 has 13 amino acids. Per the germline V gene, CDR1 is SGHAT and CDR2 is FQNNGV. Trimming shortened V by 4 bases and J by 1 base, and 7 bases separated the two germline ends. CDR3 DNA: TGTGCCAGCAGCTCCGTCGCCCAAGAGACCCAGTACTTC. Translated, it gives CASSSVAQETQYF. The variable domain in full, with the rest retrieved from reference TRBV11-2 and TRBJ2-5, is EAGVAQSPRYKIIEKRQSVAFWCNPISGHATLYWYQQILGQGPKLLIQFQNNGVVDDSQLPKDRFSAERLKGVDSTLKIQPAKLEDSAVYLCASSSVAQETQYFGPGTRLLVL.

This sequence joins TRBV3-1 (or the pseudogene TRBV3-2) and TRBJ2-7; no firm D call. With 0 bases removed from V and 6 bases from J, the gap between germline ends came to 18 bases. Per the germline V gene, CDR1 is LGHDT and CDR2 is YNNKEL (reference sequence). The CDR3 runs to 16 residues. The CDR3 loop reads CASSQDGSSGTGEQYF. The CDR3, as DNA: TGTGCCAGCAGCCAAGACGGGTCATCAGGAACGGGCGAGCAGTACTTC.

This clone was detected a few times. CDR3 sequence reads: CASSSTLAGSTQYF. The CDR3 DNA follows: TGTGCCAGCAGCTCGACACTAGCGGGGTCGACCCAGTACTTC. The chain uses TRBV7-2 and TRBJ2-5; 10 bases are a match to TRBD2. The CDR3 is 14 amino acids. Unmatched junction bases numbered 6, after V lost 4 bases and J lost 7 bases. The germline V gene has CDR1 SGHTA and CDR2 FQGNSA. The variable domain in full, with the rest retrieved from reference TRBV7-2 and TRBJ2-5, is GAGVSQSPSNKVTEKGKDVELRCDPISGHTALYWYRQSLGQGLEFLIYFQGNSAPDKSGLPSDRFSAERTGGSVSTLTIQRTQQEDSAVYLCASSSTLAGSTQYFGPGTRLLVL.

This clone is categorized as medium-sized. The genes are TRBV27 and TRBJ1-3; D gene uncertain. The CDR3 extends over 14 amino acids. From germline, CDR1 is MNHEY and CDR2 SMNVEV (reference sequence). Trimming cost V 3 bases and J 0 bases, with 6 bases left between them. The CDR3 here is CASSFGPSGNTIYF. The CDR3 DNA reads TGTGCCAGCAGTTTCGGCCCCTCTGGAAACACCATATATTTT.

This rearrangement joins TRBV6-2 or TRBV6-3 to TRBJ2-3; tentatively, D is TRBD2 (5 bases). Trimming stripped 2 bases from V and 0 bases from J, with 15 bases between. The CDR3 loop spans 17 amino acids. The V gene's germline CDR1 is MNHEY and CDR2 SVGEGT. The CDR3 is CASSYGLLAASTDTQYF. DNA of the CDR3: TGTGCCAGCAGTTACGGCCTCCTAGCCGCTAGCACAGATACGCAGTATTTT.

The gene calls are TRBV2 and TRBJ2-5; D might be TRBD1 (5 bases). This CDR3 is 13 amino acids long. Trimming left V 5 bases short and J 3 bases short, with 10 bases between. CDR1 and CDR2 (germline): SNHLY, FYNNEI. CDR3 nucleotides: TGTGCCAGCAGTAGGGGCTGGGAAGAGACCCAGTACTTC. Protein: CASSRGWEETQYF. The variable domain in full, with the rest retrieved from reference TRBV2 and TRBJ2-5, is EPEVTQTPSHQVTQMGQEVILRCVPISNHLYFYWYRQILGQKVEFLVSFYNNEISEKSEIFDDQFSVERPDGSNFTLKIRSTKLEDSAMYFCASSRGWEETQYFGPGTRLLVL.

This clone turned up a few times. CDR3 DNA: TGTGCCAGCAGCTTGGGGACAGGAGCTGAAAAACTGTTTTTT. It encodes CASSLGTGAEKLFF. The chain uses TRBV5-6 and TRBJ1-4, with TRBD1 matching 7 bases. Per the germline V gene, CDR1 is SGHDT and CDR2 is YYEEEE. V shed 0 bases and J 7 bases; nucleotides not matched to a gene: 3. CDR3 length equals 14 residues.

The chain couples TRBV12-3 or TRBV12-4 to TRBJ1-5, with D hard to call. The CDR3 contains 13 residues. V lost 5 bases and J 6 bases, leaving 11 bases between the germline ends. The CDR3 spells CASSLRVFQPQHF. The CDR3 DNA follows: TGTGCCAGCAGTCTGAGGGTTTTTCAGCCCCAGCATTTT.

The V call is TRBV4-1, the J call TRBJ2-7; D is ambiguous. V shed 2 bases and J shed 3 bases, with 17 bases lying between them. The CDR3 consists of 16 residues. The germline V gene has CDR1 MGHRA and CDR2 YSYEKL. The CDR3 coding sequence is TGCGCCAGCAGCCAATCAGACGACTCCGCGAACTACGAGCAGTACTTC. It translates to CASSQSDDSANYEQYF.

The chain uses TRBV6-6 and TRBJ2-2; no reliable D call. Germline V gives CDR1 MNHNY, CDR2 SVGAGI (reference sequence). The CDR3 loop spans 12 amino acids. V was trimmed by 6 bases and J by 7 bases, leaving 9 bases between them. The CDR3 sequence: CASSPPLGELFF. CDR3 coding DNA: TGTGCCAGCAGCCCTCCGCTCGGGGAGCTGTTTTTT.

The chain is built from TRBV3-1 (or the pseudogene TRBV3-2) and TRBJ2-4; D gene unclear. The CDR3 spans 15 residues. V was cut by 0 bases and J by 0 bases, with 6 bases left in between. Germline V gene lookup returns CDR1 LGHDT and CDR2 YNNKEL (reference sequence). The CDR3 DNA follows: TGTGCCAGCAGCCAAGATAGCTTAGCCAAAAACATTCAGTACTTC. This codes for CASSQDSLAKNIQYF.

The chain uses TRBV7-2 and TRBJ1-1; unclear D gene. The germline V gene has CDR1 SGHTA and CDR2 FQGNSA. This CDR3 has 13 amino acids. The V end lost 2 bases, the J end lost 1 base, and 5 bases lay between the germline ends. The CDR3 bases are TGTGCCAGCAGCTTACAGAGGAACACTGAAGCTTTCTTT. This encodes CASSLQRNTEAFF. Based on the CDR3 plus reference TRBV7-2 and TRBJ1-1, the full variable domain is GAGVSQSPSNKVTEKGKDVELRCDPISGHTALYWYRQSLGQGLEFLIYFQGNSAPDKSGLPSDRFSAERTGGSVSTLTIQRTQQEDSAVYLCASSLQRNTEAFFGQGTRLTVV.

The rearrangement uses TRBV5-1 and TRBJ1-6; 7 bases fit TRBD1. The germline V gene has CDR1 SGHRS and CDR2 YFSETQ. V lost 2 bases, J lost 7 bases, and 6 bases stayed unmatched. There are 15 residues in the CDR3. The CDR3 DNA reads as TGCGCCAGCAGCTTCGACAGGGAAATCAATTCACCCCTCCACTTT. Protein sequence: CASSFDREINSPLHF.

The genes are TRBV27 and TRBJ2-4, with a tentative D call TRBD1 (6 bases). Germline assignment: CDR1 MNHEY and CDR2 SMNVEV (reference sequence). Trimming removed 7 bases at V and 0 bases at J, with 19 bases between. The CDR3 has 17 amino acids. The CDR3 region is CASTQWDTSLAKNIQYF. The CDR3 coding sequence is TGTGCCAGCACCCAATGGGACACCAGTCTAGCCAAAAACATTCAGTACTTC.

The chain is built from TRBV24-1 and TRBJ2-5; D gene ambiguous. The CDR3 is made up of 13 amino acids. V shed 3 bases and J shed 10 bases, with 14 bases lying between them. CDR1 is KGHDR, CDR2 SFDVKD, per germline. The chain's CDR3 is CATSDGPSASQYF. The DNA of the CDR3 is TGTGCCACCAGTGATGGACCATCCGCAAGCCAGTACTTC.